These 10 T cell receptor beta chains were sequenced from one sample in a study of blood T cell repertoires in COVID-19. TCRdb's table, derived via immunoSEQ multiplex PCR, lists solely in-frame clones and lacks some. This table holds 55,000 to 65,000 clones, almost 85% found once. The source material was peripheral blood. Receptors were obtained from a man in his fifties or sixties with acute or convalescent COVID-19.

The rearrangement joins TRBV28 to TRBJ2-1; TRBD2 agrees at 8 bases. J gave up 7 bases and V 6 bases, and 8 bases lay outside the gene matches. Germline V lookup: CDR1 MDHEN, CDR2 SYDVKM. The CDR3 length is 14 residues. The CDR3 spells CASRPGGAGNEQFF. The CDR3 DNA reads TGTGCCAGCAGGCCCGGGGGGGCGGGAAATGAGCAGTTCTTC. The full variable domain, rest sourced from reference TRBV28 and TRBJ2-1, is DVKVTQSSRYLVKRTGEKVFLECVQDMDHENMFWYRQDPGLGLRLIYFSYDVKMKEKGDIPEGYSVSREKKERFSLILESASTNQTSMYLCASRPGGAGNEQFFGPGTRLTVL.

The CDR3: CASSSFHDRGENGELFF. The CDR3 region has the DNA TGTGCCAGCAGCTCCTTCCATGACAGGGGTGAAAACGGGGAGCTGTTTTTT. The chain is built from TRBV11-2 and TRBJ2-2, with TRBD1 matching over 8 bases. Germline V gene data show CDR1 as SGHAT and CDR2 as FQNNGV. The CDR3 runs 17 residues. V shed 4 bases, J shed 7 bases, and the junction held 14 bases outside the gene matches. The variable domain in full, with the rest retrieved from reference TRBV11-2 and TRBJ2-2, is EAGVAQSPRYKIIEKRQSVAFWCNPISGHATLYWYQQILGQGPKLLIQFQNNGVVDDSQLPKDRFSAERLKGVDSTLKIQPAKLEDSAVYLCASSSFHDRGENGELFFGEGSRLTVL.

The V call is TRBV19, the J call TRBJ2-7; tentative D call: TRBD2 (5 bases). The CDR3 has 13 amino acids. The V end lost 4 bases, the J end lost 5 bases, and 12 bases lay between the germline ends. CDR1 and CDR2 from the germline V gene are LNHDA and SQIVND (reference sequence). This CDR3 reads CASSTTGINEQYF. CDR3 coding DNA: TGTGCCAGTAGTACAACCGGGATCAACGAGCAGTACTTC.

This rearrangement joins TRBV24-1 to TRBJ1-2; D uncertain. There are 16 residues in the CDR3. Germline CDR1 reads KGHDR; CDR2 reads SFDVKD. Trimming removed 7 bases from V and 2 bases from J, with 19 bases in between. The CDR3 DNA follows: TGTGCCACCAGGCCTTTAGGTCGCGCAGGAAACTATGGCTACACCTTC. Translating gives CATRPLGRAGNYGYTF.

This chain links TRBV2 with TRBJ1-2, with 10 bases that match TRBD1. The CDR3 spans 13 residues. With V trimmed by 10 bases and J by 8 bases, 10 bases remained unmatched. Germline values: CDR1 SNHLY, CDR2 FYNNEI. Written as DNA, the CDR3 is TGTGCCACACGGGACAGGGGCCCGCGAGGCTACACCTTC. This encodes CATRDRGPRGYTF.

The CDR3 DNA reads TGTGCCAGCCATGGACAACGCAATCAGCCCCAGCATTTT. It is translated as CASHGQRNQPQHF. V is TRBV19 and J is TRBJ1-5, with a tentative D call TRBD1 (5 bases). The CDR3 extends over 13 amino acids. Germline V gene lookup returns CDR1 LNHDA and CDR2 SQIVND (reference sequence). The V end was cut by 9 bases, the J end by 2 bases, with 11 bases between.

The gene calls are TRBV2 and TRBJ1-4; maybe TRBD1 (5 bases). Germline CDR1 reads SNHLY; CDR2 reads FYNNEI. V was shortened by 11 bases and J by 4 bases, with 11 bases between the two germline ends. CDR3 size: 12 residues. CDR3 DNA sequence: TGTGCCTCAGGGAGGGTTAATGAAAAACTGTTTTTT. Protein product: CASGRVNEKLFF.

The chain couples TRBV12-3 or TRBV12-4 to TRBJ1-5; D is possibly TRBD1 (6 bases). CDR3 length: 13 residues. V was trimmed by 5 bases and J by 6 bases, leaving 11 bases between them. The CDR3 is CASSGGGPQPQHF. CDR3 coding DNA: TGTGCCAGCAGTGGGGGGGGGCCTCAGCCCCAGCATTTT.

The chain links TRBV19 to TRBJ1-2; the match to TRBD1 covers 10 bases. The CDR3 length is 15 residues. The junction had 6 bases not matched to a gene; V was cut back by 3 bases and J by 5 bases. Germline loops: CDR1 LNHDA, CDR2 SQIVND (reference sequence). CDR3 sequence (DNA): TGTGCCAGTAGTATTCCCCGGACAGGGGGGTATGGCTACACCTTC. Translated, it gives CASSIPRTGGYGYTF. The complete variable domain, with remaining parts taken from reference TRBV19 and TRBJ1-2, reads DGGITQSPKYLFRKEGQNVTLSCEQNLNHDAMYWYRQDPGQGLRLIYYSQIVNDFQKGDIAEGYSVSREKKESFPLTVTSAQKNPTAFYLCASSIPRTGGYGYTFGSGTRLTVV.

This chain links TRBV2 with TRBJ1-2, with a tentative D call TRBD1 (6 bases). The CDR3 has 13 residues. CDR1 SNHLY and CDR2 FYNNEI come from the germline V gene. Trimming removed 5 bases at V and 3 bases at J, with 10 bases between. The CDR3 reads CASSSQGYYGYTF. In nucleotides, the CDR3 is TGTGCCAGCAGTTCCCAGGGGTACTATGGCTACACCTTC.